Below are 26 T cell receptor beta chains sequenced from a single sample in a study of T cell responses to AZD1222 COVID-19 vaccine. Sequenced by immunoSEQ multiplex PCR; TCRdb stores in-frame clones only, minus some. The sample has about 130,000 clones; over 80% are singletons. Here the sequenced sample was peripheral blood, taken on day 0 of AZD1222 vaccination. Receptors originate from an adult in good health.

This chain connects TRBV15 to TRBJ2-7; 8 bases are a match to TRBD2. The CDR3 runs 14 residues. V was clipped by 3 bases and J by 2 bases; unmatched bases: 3. Germline V gene sequence: CDR1 LNHNV, CDR2 YYDKDF (reference sequence). CDR3 in amino acids: CATSRAGLAYEQYF. The CDR3 coding sequence is TGTGCCACCAGCAGGGCGGGACTAGCCTACGAGCAGTACTTC.

The chain carries TRBV2 and TRBJ1-6, with D perhaps matching TRBD1 (5 bases). Germline assignment: CDR1 SNHLY and CDR2 FYNNEI. There are 12 residues in the CDR3. The germline V and J ends were trimmed by 6 bases and 11 bases, with 11 bases remaining between them. The CDR3 reads CASRVDIAPLHF. In nucleotides, the CDR3 is TGTGCCAGCAGGGTGGACATAGCACCCCTCCACTTT. The full variable domain, in which reference TRBV2 and TRBJ1-6 provide the parts outside the CDR3, is EPEVTQTPSHQVTQMGQEVILRCVPISNHLYFYWYRQILGQKVEFLVSFYNNEISEKSEIFDDQFSVERPDGSNFTLKIRSTKLEDSAMYFCASRVDIAPLHFGNGTRLTVT.

The chain is built from TRBV5-1 and TRBJ1-2; 10 nucleotides match TRBD1. V gave up 3 bases and J gave up 2 bases; unmatched junction bases: 4. The CDR3 has 15 residues. Germline lookup yields CDR1 SGHRS and CDR2 YFSETQ. The chain's CDR3 is CASSWGTGENYGYTF. CDR3 in DNA: TGCGCCAGCAGCTGGGGGACAGGGGAAAACTATGGCTACACCTTC.

The V and J genes are TRBV5-1 and TRBJ2-1; 7 nucleotides match TRBD2. The germline V gene has CDR1 SGHRS and CDR2 YFSETQ. This CDR3 region has 14 residues. Trimming at V came to 4 bases and at J to 9 bases, leaving 10 bases not matched to a gene. The CDR3 coding sequence is TGCGCCAGCAGCACCTGGACTAGTGAAGGTGAGCAGTTCTTC. Residues: CASSTWTSEGEQFF.

V usage is TRBV6-5 and J usage is TRBJ2-1; possible D gene TRBD2, 6 bases. The ends were cut back, 6 bases at V and 9 bases at J, with 18 bases in the middle. Germline loops: CDR1 MNHEY, CDR2 SVGAGI. This CDR3 has 14 residues. The DNA of the CDR3 is TGTGCCAGCAGGAGGAGACTAGTTTCGGGTGAGCAGTTCTTC. As protein: CASRRRLVSGEQFF.

V gene TRBV18 combines with J gene TRBJ2-5, with D possibly TRBD1 on 6 matching bases. Per the germline V gene, CDR1 is KGHSH and CDR2 is LQKENI. Trimming took off 6 bases at V and 3 bases at J, with 11 bases between the two ends. The CDR3 runs 13 residues. CDR3 nucleotides: TGTGCCAGCTCGCAATACAGGGAAGAGACCCAGTACTTC. Encoded protein: CASSQYREETQYF.

The DNA of the CDR3 is TGTGCCAGCAGCTTAGGGAGGGTTATTAATGAAAAACTGTTTTTT. This sequence encodes CASSLGRVINEKLFF. The rearrangement uses TRBV7-2 and TRBJ1-4, with D unclear. Germline-derived CDR1 and CDR2 are SGHTA and FQGNSA. Trimming shortened V by 1 base and J by 4 bases, and 10 bases separated the two germline ends. The CDR3 totals 15 residues. Filled out from reference TRBV7-2 and TRBJ1-4, the complete variable domain reads GAGVSQSPSNKVTEKGKDVELRCDPISGHTALYWYRQSLGQGLEFLIYFQGNSAPDKSGLPSDRFSAERTGGSVSTLTIQRTQQEDSAVYLCASSLGRVINEKLFFGSGTQLSVL.

This chain uses TRBV18 with TRBJ1-2, with unresolved D. V dropped 3 bases and J dropped 3 bases, with 8 bases sitting between them. The CDR3 sequence is 13 residues long. CDR1 is KGHSH, CDR2 LQKENI, per germline. The CDR3 DNA reads as TGTGCCAGCTCACCCGGCGGGGACTATGGCTACACCTTC. This codes for CASSPGGDYGYTF. Full variable domain (rest looked up from reference TRBV18 and TRBJ1-2): NAGVMQNPRHLVRRRGQEARLRCSPMKGHSHVYWYRQLPEEGLKFMVYLQKENIIDESGMPKERFSAEFPKEGPSILRIQQVVRGDSAAYFCASSPGGDYGYTFGSGTRLTVV.

In its sample, this clone was seen a few times. The chain carries TRBV2 and TRBJ2-5, with TRBD2 matching over 9 bases. The CDR3 has 13 residues. From germline, CDR1 is SNHLY and CDR2 FYNNEI. V dropped 5 bases and J dropped 3; count of bases not matched to a gene: 1. CDR3 nucleotide sequence: TGTGCCAGCAGTCGACTAGCGGAAGAGACCCAGTACTTC. Amino acids: CASSRLAEETQYF. The variable domain in full, with the rest retrieved from reference TRBV2 and TRBJ2-5, is EPEVTQTPSHQVTQMGQEVILRCVPISNHLYFYWYRQILGQKVEFLVSFYNNEISEKSEIFDDQFSVERPDGSNFTLKIRSTKLEDSAMYFCASSRLAEETQYFGPGTRLLVL.

The chain couples TRBV5-1 to TRBJ2-1, with a weak D call TRBD2 (7 bases). The CDR3 extends over 15 amino acids. Trimming left V 2 bases short and J 5 bases short, with 14 bases between. CDR1 and CDR2 (germline): SGHRS, YFSETQ. This CDR3 reads CASSLRVGGHNEQFF. The CDR3 region has the DNA TGCGCCAGCAGCTTAAGGGTGGGGGGGCACAATGAGCAGTTCTTC.

This rearrangement joins TRBV3-1 (or the pseudogene TRBV3-2) to TRBJ2-1, with TRBD1 matching over 10 bases. Germline V gene lookup returns CDR1 LGHDT and CDR2 YNNKEL (reference sequence). After removal of 4 bases from V and 7 bases from J, the junction contained 4 bases not matched to a gene. The CDR3 sequence is 14 residues long. The CDR3 DNA reads as TGTGCCAGCAGCCTACCGGACAGGGGGAATGAGCAGTTCTTC. Translated, it gives CASSLPDRGNEQFF.

V gene TRBV7-8 combines with J gene TRBJ1-5; D is unresolved. The germline V and J ends were trimmed by 1 base and 1 base, with 11 bases remaining between them. CDR3 length: 16 amino acids. Germline CDR1 SGHVS, CDR2 FQNEAQ. CDR3 nucleotide sequence: TGTGCCAGCAGCTTAGAGGTGGGTAGGAGCAATCAGCCCCAGCATTTT. Its protein product is CASSLEVGRSNQPQHF.

The chain has TRBV5-1 and TRBJ2-7; D is perhaps TRBD2 (6 bases). Between the trimmed V and J ends, which lost 6 bases and 4 bases, there was a span of 14 bases. This CDR3 is built from 13 residues. Germline V CDR1 and CDR2: SGHRS, YFSETQ. CDR3 region: CASMVAAGYEQYF. The CDR3 region has the DNA TGCGCCAGCATGGTAGCGGCGGGTTACGAGCAGTACTTC.

The chain is built from TRBV5-4 and TRBJ1-1; D may be TRBD1 (6 bases). This CDR3 is 14 amino acids long. Germline V lookup: CDR1 SGHNT, CDR2 YYREEE (reference sequence). V was clipped by 4 bases and J by 1 base, with 11 bases between them. CDR3 amino acids: CASSPMDRNTEAFF. The CDR3 bases are TGTGCCAGCAGCCCTATGGACAGGAACACTGAAGCTTTCTTT. The complete variable domain, with remaining parts taken from reference TRBV5-4 and TRBJ1-1, reads ETGVTQSPTHLIKTRGQQVTLRCSSQSGHNTVSWYQQALGQGPQFIFQYYREEENGRGNFPPRFSGLQFPNYSSELNVNALELDDSALYLCASSPMDRNTEAFFGQGTRLTVV.

This sequence joins TRBV3-1 (or the pseudogene TRBV3-2) and TRBJ2-1; 11 positions match TRBD2. The germline V gene has CDR1 LGHDT and CDR2 YNNKEL (reference sequence). The trim removed 3 bases at V and 3 bases at J, leaving 1 base unmatched. The CDR3 has 15 amino acids. As DNA, the CDR3 is TGTGCCAGCAGCCAGGGACTAGCGGACTACAATGAGCAGTTCTTC. It encodes CASSQGLADYNEQFF.

CDR3 residues: CASSEFFMGGWYGYTF. The CDR3 DNA sequence: TGTGCCAGCAGTGAATTCTTTATGGGGGGCTGGTATGGCTACACCTTC. The chain recombines TRBV6-1 with TRBJ1-2, with a possible D match to TRBD1 (6 bases). Per germline, CDR1 MNHNS and CDR2 SASEGT. Trimming removed 2 bases at V and 5 bases at J, with 18 bases between. The CDR3 is 16 residues long.

V usage is TRBV11-2 and J usage is TRBJ2-3, with D unresolved. Between the trimmed V and J ends, which lost 5 bases and 1 base, there was a span of 10 bases. Germline CDR1 reads SGHAT; CDR2 reads FQNNGV. This CDR3 has 14 amino acids. The CDR3 region is CASSRVGGTDTQYF. Here the CDR3 DNA reads TGTGCCAGCAGCCGAGTAGGAGGCACAGATACGCAGTATTTT.

The chain is built from TRBV20-1 and TRBJ1-1, with D unresolved. Trimming took off 3 bases at V and 4 bases at J, with 6 bases between the two ends. CDR1 DFQATT and CDR2 SNEGSKA come from the germline V gene (reference sequence). The length of the CDR3 is 11 residues. In DNA form, the CDR3 reads TGCAGTGCTAGTGACACCACTGAAGCTTTCTTT. Translating it yields CSASDTTEAFF.

This clone has only a few counts. The rearrangement joins TRBV14 to TRBJ2-7, with 7 positions matching TRBD2. Trimming took 2 bases from V and 8 from J; bases not matched to a gene: 9. Germline V gene sequence: CDR1 SGHDN, CDR2 FVKESK. CDR3 length: 14 residues. CDR3: CASSQLTSSTKQYF. CDR3 nucleotide sequence: TGTGCCAGCAGCCAATTGACTAGCTCTACGAAGCAGTACTTC. The whole variable domain, filled in from reference TRBV14 and TRBJ2-7, reads EAGVTQFPSHSVIEKGQTVTLRCDPISGHDNLYWYRRVMGKEIKFLLHFVKESKQDESGMPNNRFLAERTGGTYSTLKVQPAELEDSGVYFCASSQLTSSTKQYFGPGTRLTVT.

The chain is built from TRBV7-3 and TRBJ1-2; a weak D match, TRBD1 (6 bases). This CDR3 is built from 13 residues. The V gene's germline CDR1 is SGHTA and CDR2 FQGTGA. Trimming took off 5 bases at V and 7 bases at J, with 14 bases between the two ends. The CDR3 reads CASSGRQETGYTF. CDR3 DNA: TGTGCCAGCAGCGGAAGACAGGAGACTGGCTACACCTTC.

The chain links TRBV6-2 or TRBV6-3 to TRBJ2-3, with a tentative D call TRBD1 (6 bases). The V end was cut by 2 bases, the J end by 6 bases, with 6 bases between. The CDR3 spans 12 residues. Germline values: CDR1 MNHEY, CDR2 SVGEGT. DNA of the CDR3: TGTGCCAGCAGTTACCAGGGGGATACGCAGTATTTT. Amino acids: CASSYQGDTQYF.

The chain carries TRBV5-6 and TRBJ1-4, with a possible D match to TRBD1 (6 bases). Trimming shortened V by 0 bases and J by 4 bases, and 13 bases separated the two germline ends. Germline V gene lookup returns CDR1 SGHDT and CDR2 YYEEEE. The CDR3 spans 16 residues. CDR3 loop: CASSLAGQGNNEKLFF. CDR3 in DNA: TGTGCCAGCAGCTTGGCCGGGCAGGGGAATAATGAAAAACTGTTTTTT.

The chain links TRBV7-9 to TRBJ1-1, with a tentative D call TRBD1 (5 bases). The CDR3 totals 16 residues. Germline values: CDR1 SEHNR, CDR2 FQNEAQ (reference sequence). Trimming pared 6 bases from V and 5 bases from J, leaving 22 bases between. The CDR3 region is CASSDRFGGEGTEAFF. The CDR3 coding sequence is TGTGCCAGCAGTGACCGCTTCGGGGGAGAGGGAACTGAAGCTTTCTTT.

This rearrangement joins TRBV19 to TRBJ1-5; weak D call: TRBD1 (5 bases). Germline V gene sequence: CDR1 LNHDA, CDR2 SQIVND (reference sequence). The CDR3 length is 15 residues. With 7 bases removed from V and 2 bases from J, the gap between germline ends came to 15 bases. The CDR3 spells CASNPIRGGNQPQHF. CDR3 DNA: TGTGCCAGTAACCCGATTAGAGGGGGCAATCAGCCCCAGCATTTT.

The V call is TRBV27, the J call TRBJ2-3; D ambiguous. Germline V lookup: CDR1 MNHEY, CDR2 SMNVEV (reference sequence). The CDR3 loop spans 14 amino acids. Trimming pared 5 bases from V and 2 bases from J, leaving 11 bases between. The CDR3 spells CASSLHADTDTQYF. CDR3 DNA sequence: TGTGCCAGCAGTCTCCATGCGGACACAGATACGCAGTATTTT.

This clone is a singleton in its sample. The V and J genes are TRBV5-4 and TRBJ2-7, with 7 bases fitting TRBD1. Looked up from germline, CDR1 is SGHNT and CDR2 is YYREEE (reference sequence). This CDR3 region has 16 residues. V lost 4 bases, J lost 0 bases, and 10 bases stayed unmatched. The CDR3 here is CASSQGPRDSSYEQYF. The CDR3 nucleotides are TGTGCCAGCAGCCAGGGACCACGGGACAGCTCCTACGAGCAGTACTTC.